The 24 T cell receptor beta chains below come from one sample, sequenced in a study of Graves' ophthalmopathy and Graves' hyperthyroidism. The TCR beta CDR3 regions underwent amplification from RNA transcripts. First-round RT-PCR employed HTBI primers, with a second-round multiplex PCR after it. From the multiplex PCR reads, TCRdb called clonotypes with MiXCR, one entry per CDR3 protein. The sample holds roughly 51,000 distinct CDR3 sequences, 50% to 65% seen once. Sequenced input: peripheral blood. These receptor sequences come from an adult man with Graves' ophthalmopathy.

V usage is TRBV7-9 and J usage is TRBJ2-5; TRBD1 aligns across 7 bases. The CDR3 is 14 amino acids. The V gene end was trimmed by 7 bases and the J gene end by 1 base; junction bases not matched to a gene: 6. CDR1 and CDR2 (germline): SEHNR, FQNEAQ (reference sequence). The CDR3 DNA reads as TGTGCCAGCACCGCCGACAGGGTCCAAGAGACCCAGTACTTC. This sequence encodes CASTADRVQETQYF.

The sample holds many counts of this clonotype. Sequence at one end of the junction differs from germline and may be a read error. This chain connects TRBV2 to TRBJ2-2; D possibly corresponds to TRBD2 (6 bases). Germline CDR1 and CDR2: SNHLY and FYNNEI. The CDR3 is made up of 13 amino acids. CDR3 amino acids: CASSPEGRGELLF. CDR3 sequence (DNA): TGTGCCAGCAGTCCAGAGGGGCGCGGGGAGCTGCTTTTT. Drawing the rest from reference TRBV2 and TRBJ2-2, the complete variable domain is EPEVTQTPSHQVTQMGQEVILRCVPISNHLYFYWYRQILGQKVEFLVSFYNNEISEKSEIFDDQFSVERPDGSNFTLKIRSTKLEDSAMYFCASSPEGRGELLFGEGSRLTVL.

As for this clonotype: This is likely a read error, given that the CDR3 carries no conserved phenylalanine or tryptophan at its end. The CDR3 loop reads CASSLDRGSTDTQYV. The CDR3 DNA follows: TGTGCCAGCAGCTTAGACAGGGGTAGCACAGATACGCAGTACGTC. The chain has TRBV7-8 and TRBJ2-5, with 7 bases aligning to TRBD1. Germline-derived CDR1 and CDR2 are SGHVS and FQNEAQ. V shed 1 base and J 11 bases; nucleotides not matched to a gene: 13. This CDR3 contains 15 residues.

The chain carries TRBV5-6 and TRBJ1-4; D may be TRBD1 (5 bases). The CDR3 covers 13 residues. Per the germline V gene, CDR1 is SGHDT and CDR2 is YYEEEE. The V end lost 1 base, the J end lost 8 bases, and 9 bases lay between the germline ends. CDR3 protein: CASSLLDIEKLFF. CDR3 DNA sequence: TGTGCCAGCAGCTTGTTGGACATCGAAAAACTGTTTTTT.

This clonotype was detected ten times or more. At one of its ends the junction is not consistent with the germline gene, which may arise from a read error. The chain has TRBV24-1 and TRBJ2-1; D assignment may be TRBD1 or TRBD2 (5 bases each). Germline CDR1 reads KGHDR; CDR2 reads SFDVKD. This CDR3 spans 14 amino acids. CDR3 coding DNA: TGTGCCACCAGTGGTGAGGGCCTAGGGGATGAGCCGTTCTTC. Amino acid sequence: CATSGEGLGDEPFF.

On this clonotype itself: With a much larger clone just one base away, this may be a read error. This sequence joins TRBV20-1 and TRBJ2-4; 7 nucleotides match TRBD1. The CDR3 runs to 16 residues. Looked up from germline, CDR1 is DFQATT and CDR2 is SNEGSKA (reference sequence). V shed 0 bases, J shed 4 bases, and the junction held 9 bases outside the gene matches. CDR3 loop: CSARDHRTGRKNIQYF. The CDR3 DNA is TGCAGTGCTAGAGATCATAGGACAGGTCGTAAAAACATTCAGTACTTC.

V and J are TRBV7-6 and TRBJ2-2; 8 bases fit TRBD1. The J segment lost 4 bases and the V segment lost 5 bases, leaving 9 bases of the junction unmatched. Germline lookup yields CDR1 SGHVS and CDR2 FNYEAQ. The CDR3 has 16 residues. CDR3 bases: TGTGCCAGCAGCCCCAGGACAGGGTTGAGCACCGGGGAGCTGTTTTTT. Translation: CASSPRTGLSTGELFF.

This clonotype has at least ten counts. V usage is TRBV5-4 and J usage is TRBJ2-2; a possible D gene is TRBD2 (6 bases). V was shortened by 4 bases and J by 1 base, with 14 bases between the two germline ends. Per the germline V gene, CDR1 is SGHNT and CDR2 is YYREEE (reference sequence). This CDR3 has 16 residues. The CDR3: CASSRDSLRNTGELFF. As DNA, the CDR3 is TGTGCCAGCAGCCGGGACTCGCTGAGGAACACCGGGGAGCTGTTTTTT.

V and J are TRBV7-3 and TRBJ2-2; maybe TRBD1 (5 bases). V lost 6 bases to trimming and J lost 9 bases, with 11 bases between them. The CDR3 is made up of 12 amino acids. Germline V lookup: CDR1 SGHTA, CDR2 FQGTGA. The CDR3: CASSKGERELFF. DNA of the CDR3: TGTGCCAGCAGTAAAGGGGAAAGGGAGCTGTTTTTT. Filled out from reference TRBV7-3 and TRBJ2-2, the complete variable domain reads GAGVSQTPSNKVTEKGKYVELRCDPISGHTALYWYRQSLGQGPEFLIYFQGTGAADDSGLPNDRFFAVRPEGSVSTLKIQRTERGDSAVYLCASSKGERELFFGEGSRLTVL.

This clonotype was observed a handful of times. The gene calls are TRBV20-1 and TRBJ2-7, with TRBD2 matching over 7 bases. CDR3 length: 13 residues. The germline V gene has CDR1 DFQATT and CDR2 SNEGSKA (reference sequence). V shed 6 bases, J shed 1 base, and the junction held 6 bases outside the gene matches. The CDR3 loop is CSAVRAGSYEQYF. The CDR3 DNA reads TGCAGTGCAGTGAGAGCGGGGTCCTACGAGCAGTACTTC.

This clonotype was recorded many times. The V call is TRBV20-1, the J call TRBJ1-4; D is perhaps TRBD1 (5 bases). Germline CDR1 reads DFQATT; CDR2 reads SNEGSKA (reference sequence). The CDR3 sequence is 15 residues long. Trimming took off 2 bases at V and 4 bases at J, with 14 bases between the two ends. The CDR3 region is CSARTLGTGNEKLFF. CDR3 coding DNA: TGCAGTGCTAGAACTCTAGGGACGGGTAATGAAAAACTGTTTTTT.

The CDR3 nucleotides are TGTGCCAGCAGCTTAGCCACAGCGTGGCAGGGTTTGAGGGAGCAGTACTTC. This sequence encodes CASSLATAWQGLREQYF. The rearrangement uses TRBV7-4 and TRBJ2-7; a weak D match, TRBD1 (5 bases). The CDR3 runs 17 residues. Deletions cut 0 bases from V and 7 bases from J, with 22 bases between. Germline values: CDR1 SGHVT, CDR2 SQSDAQ. Filled out from reference TRBV7-4 and TRBJ2-7, the complete variable domain reads GAGVSQSPRYKVAKRGRDVALRCDSISGHVTLYWYRQTLGQGSEVLTYSQSDAQRDKSGRPSGRFSAERPERSVSTLKIQRTEQGDSAVYLCASSLATAWQGLREQYFGPGTRLTVT.

With respect to this clonotype: The conserved phenylalanine or tryptophan is not found at the CDR3 terminus, so this likely reflects a read error. Because the CDR3's place on the DNA is in doubt, the DNA is left out and the CDR3 is given as listed by TCRdb. This sequence joins TRBV5-8 and TRBJ2-7; the table assigns TRBD1, which was not confirmed against the DNA. Germline V gene data show CDR1 as SGHTS and CDR2 as YDEGEE. The CDR3 length equals 12 residues, ends included. CDR3 protein: CASSLFPDRAFG.

This clonotype occurred many times. This chain joins TRBV6-6 and TRBJ1-2; 9 bases line up with TRBD1. From germline, CDR1 is MNHNY and CDR2 SVGAGI (reference sequence). CDR3 length: 13 amino acids. V lost 4 bases and J lost 7; bases outside the gene matches: 4. CDR3 nucleotides: TGTGCCAGCAGTTCGGACAGGGGCGGTGGCTACACCTTC. Its translation: CASSSDRGGGYTF.

This clonotype was found a few times. The chain couples TRBV19 to TRBJ2-2; D gene unclear. Germline-derived CDR1 and CDR2 are LNHDA and SQIVND (reference sequence). V lost 7 bases and J 4 bases, leaving 4 bases between the germline ends. This CDR3 spans 11 amino acids. This chain's CDR3 is CASTTTGELFF. The CDR3 nucleotides are TGTGCCAGTACTACCACCGGGGAGCTGTTTTTT.

Notes on this clonotype: An end of the junction does not agree with germline; a read error may underlie this. This sequence joins TRBV7-8 and TRBJ2-3; possible D gene TRBD2, 6 bases. Per germline, CDR1 SGHVS and CDR2 FQNEAQ. The CDR3 spans 15 residues. The CDR3 region has the DNA TGTGCCAGCAGCCTAGCGTACACTAGCACAGATACGCAGTATTTT. It codes for CASSLAYTSTDTQYF.

This chain connects TRBV12-3 or TRBV12-4 to TRBJ1-5, with TRBD1 as a possible D gene (5 bases). The CDR3 sequence is 14 residues long. V was shortened by 6 bases and J by 2 bases, with 11 bases between the two germline ends. In DNA form, the CDR3 reads TGTGCCAGCAGCCCCCTGGGGGGCAATCAGCCCCAGCATTTT. Its protein is CASSPLGGNQPQHF.

The chain is built from TRBV4-2 and TRBJ1-3; weak D call: TRBD1 (5 bases). The V gene's germline CDR1 is LGHNA and CDR2 YNFKEQ. The CDR3 is 13 residues long. Trimming pared 5 bases from V and 4 bases from J, leaving 9 bases between. The CDR3, as DNA: TGTGCCAGCAGCGGGACTAGCGGAAACACCATATATTTT. Amino acids: CASSGTSGNTIYF.

The chain recombines TRBV6-6 with TRBJ2-6; 7 nucleotides match TRBD2. The CDR3 consists of 14 residues. Losses at the gene ends were 6 bases for V and 5 bases for J; bases not matched to a gene: 4. Germline V lookup: CDR1 MNHNY, CDR2 SVGAGI (reference sequence). CDR3 sequence: CASSSSGRANVLTF. Written as DNA, the CDR3 is TGTGCCAGCAGCTCGAGCGGGAGGGCCAACGTCCTGACTTTC.

As regards this clonotype: The conserved phenylalanine or tryptophan is not found at the CDR3 terminus, so this likely reflects a read error. The chain combines TRBV5-4 with TRBJ1-3, with D hard to call. The ends were cut back, 3 bases at V and 8 bases at J, with 12 bases in the middle. Germline loops: CDR1 SGHNT, CDR2 YYREEE (reference sequence). The CDR3 runs 13 residues. The CDR3 loop is CASSSRRAYTIYL. DNA for the CDR3: TGTGCCAGCAGCTCCCGTCGTGCATACACCATATATCTT.

This clonotype was counted ten times or more. The rearrangement joins TRBV5-6 to TRBJ2-7, with TRBD1 matching over 9 bases. This CDR3 has 13 residues. J was trimmed by 3 bases and V by 3 bases; bases with no gene match: 1. Germline CDR1 is SGHDT and CDR2 is YYEEEE. In DNA form, the CDR3 reads TGTGCCAGCAGCTGGGGACAGGGCTACGAGCAGTACTTC. It specifies CASSWGQGYEQYF.

This clonotype was observed many times. The rearrangement joins TRBV14 to TRBJ2-1; D tentatively reads TRBD1 or TRBD2 (5 bases each). This CDR3 region has 15 residues. The V end was cut by 1 base, the J end by 7 bases, with 14 bases between. Looked up from germline, CDR1 is SGHDN and CDR2 is FVKESK. The CDR3 here is CASSQGGLGDNEQFF. The CDR3 bases are TGTGCCAGCAGCCAAGGGGGGTTGGGGGATAATGAGCAGTTCTTC.

The rearrangement uses TRBV7-2 and TRBJ1-1, with unresolved D. V was trimmed by 1 base and J by 3 bases, leaving 9 bases between them. The germline CDR1 and CDR2 sequences are SGHTA and FQGNSA. This CDR3 is built from 14 residues. The CDR3 protein is CASSLEGWDTEAFF. The DNA of the CDR3 is TGTGCCAGCAGCTTAGAGGGTTGGGACACTGAAGCTTTCTTT.

The chain employs TRBV7-2 and TRBJ2-7, with TRBD1 matching 8 bases. The CDR3 totals 13 residues. J lost 4 bases, V lost 6 bases, and 5 bases had no gene match. The V gene's germline CDR1 is SGHTA and CDR2 FQGNSA. CDR3 protein: CASSRTGSYEQYF. The DNA for the CDR3 is TGTGCCAGCAGTCGGACAGGGTCGTACGAGCAGTACTTC.